These 18 T cell receptor beta chains share one sample of origin, sequenced in a study of T cell changes during pregnancy in multiple sclerosis. This table comes from immunoSEQ multiplex PCR, and its TCRdb copy is limited to in-frame clones, with some not included. The sample lists approximately 68,000 clones; approximately 90% were seen once. The sequenced sample was peripheral blood, obtained in the second trimester of pregnancy. All receptors derive from a female donor with multiple sclerosis, enrolled in a pregnancy study.

The chain uses TRBV19 and TRBJ1-6, with 10 bases that match TRBD1. The J segment lost 10 bases and the V segment lost 6 bases, leaving 6 bases of the junction unmatched. CDR3 length equals 14 residues. Germline values: CDR1 LNHDA, CDR2 SQIVND (reference sequence). CDR3 protein: CASRKRQGASPLHF. In DNA, the CDR3 is TGTGCCAGTAGAAAAAGACAGGGGGCATCACCCCTCCACTTT.

Written as DNA, the CDR3 is TGTGCCAGCAGCTTGGTCAACAGGGCTGCCGAGCAGTACTTC. It codes for CASSLVNRAAEQYF. V gene TRBV5-5 combines with J gene TRBJ2-7; the D gene is possibly TRBD1 (6 bases). Germline V gene lookup returns CDR1 SGHKS and CDR2 YYEKEE (reference sequence). V gave up 0 bases and J gave up 6 bases, with 13 bases separating them. CDR3 length equals 14 residues.

This rearrangement joins TRBV6-6 to TRBJ1-2; 8 bases line up with TRBD1. V was clipped by 5 bases and J by 6 bases; unmatched bases: 8. The CDR3 runs to 14 residues. The germline V gene encodes CDR1 MNHNY and CDR2 SVGAGI (reference sequence). CDR3: CASSGEQGENGYTF. Written as DNA, the CDR3 is TGTGCCAGCAGTGGAGAACAGGGGGAAAATGGCTACACCTTC.

This clone appeared a single time. The V gene is TRBV19, the J gene TRBJ2-5; maybe TRBD2 (5 bases). Germline V lookup: CDR1 LNHDA, CDR2 SQIVND (reference sequence). The CDR3 runs to 13 residues. Trimming left V 0 bases short and J 3 bases short, with 5 bases between. The CDR3 region has the DNA TGTGCCAGTAGTATAGACGGGGAAGAGACCCAGTACTTC. Translation: CASSIDGEETQYF.

This sequence joins TRBV19 and TRBJ2-7, with 7 bases fitting TRBD1. The J segment lost 1 base and the V segment lost 4 bases, leaving 7 bases of the junction unmatched. Germline V gives CDR1 LNHDA, CDR2 SQIVND (reference sequence). CDR3 size: 15 residues. Here the CDR3 reads CASSTATGNSYEQYF. The DNA for the CDR3 is TGTGCCAGTAGTACGGCGACAGGGAATTCCTACGAGCAGTACTTC.

The CDR3 protein is CASRLSGGYGYTF. CDR3 in DNA: TGTGCCAGCAGGCTTTCAGGGGGCTATGGCTACACCTTC. J is TRBJ1-2 and V is TRBV6-5, with 7 positions matching TRBD1. CDR1 is MNHEY, CDR2 SVGAGI, per germline. The CDR3 has 13 residues. Unmatched junction bases numbered 5, after V lost 6 bases and J lost 4 bases.

The chain is built from TRBV7-7 and TRBJ1-4; 10 nucleotides agree with TRBD1. The ends lost 5 bases at V and 8 bases at J; junction bases unmatched: 8. Germline V gene data show CDR1 as SSHAT and CDR2 as FNYEAQ (reference sequence). The length of the CDR3 is 15 residues. The CDR3 bases are TGTGCCAGCAGCGCGACCGGGACAGGGGACGAAAAACTGTTTTTT. This sequence encodes CASSATGTGDEKLFF.

The V call is TRBV4-1, the J call TRBJ2-2; 13 bases map to TRBD2. The trim removed 4 bases at V and 7 bases at J, leaving 9 bases unmatched. CDR1 and CDR2 (germline): MGHRA, YSYEKL. The CDR3 is 17 residues long. CDR3 DNA sequence: TGCGCCAGCAGCCGCGGTGGACTAGCGGGAGATTTCGGGGAGCTGTTTTTT. Translation: CASSRGGLAGDFGELFF.

This chain connects TRBV7-2 to TRBJ1-5; the match to TRBD1 covers 8 bases. V lost 4 bases and J lost 2; bases outside the gene matches: 1. The CDR3 is made up of 14 amino acids. CDR1 is SGHTA and CDR2 is FQGNSA in the germline V gene. CDR3 amino acids: CASSSDRGNQPQHF. Written as DNA, the CDR3 is TGTGCCAGCAGCTCGGACAGGGGCAATCAGCCCCAGCATTTT.

This rearrangement joins TRBV11-3 to TRBJ2-5, with TRBD2 matching 7 bases. The CDR3 contains 16 residues. The V gene end was trimmed by 5 bases and the J gene end by 5 bases; junction bases not matched to a gene: 14. Germline CDR1 is SGHNT and CDR2 is YENEEA. The CDR3 nucleotides read TGTGCCAGCAGCCTGAGGGGAGGGACGGGGCCCGAGACCCAGTACTTC. Translated, it gives CASSLRGGTGPETQYF.

The chain recombines TRBV9 with TRBJ1-1; possibly TRBD1 for D (5 bases). The germline CDR1 and CDR2 sequences are SGDLS and YYNGEE. The CDR3 has 13 amino acids. Trimming left V 4 bases short and J 10 bases short, with 17 bases between. The CDR3, as DNA: TGTGCCAGCAGCCTACAGGCCGAGAAAGTAGCTTTCTTT. It codes for CASSLQAEKVAFF.

V is TRBV6-5 and J is TRBJ1-5; D is unclear. CDR1 is MNHEY, CDR2 SVGAGI, per germline. The germline V and J ends were trimmed by 6 bases and 10 bases, with 22 bases remaining between them. The CDR3 loop spans 15 amino acids. The CDR3 region is CASRPGRTGMEPQHF. As DNA, the CDR3 is TGTGCCAGCAGACCCGGACGGACGGGAATGGAACCCCAGCATTTT.

This chain uses TRBV7-9 with TRBJ2-7, with TRBD1 matching 7 bases. From germline, CDR1 is SEHNR and CDR2 FQNEAQ (reference sequence). V shed 1 base, J shed 6 bases, and the junction held 0 bases outside the gene matches. The CDR3 runs 12 residues. The CDR3 here is CASSLDRGEQYF. The DNA for the CDR3 is TGTGCCAGCAGCTTAGACAGGGGCGAGCAGTACTTC.

The chain recombines TRBV4-2 with TRBJ2-1; the D gene is possibly TRBD1 (6 bases). Trimming took off 4 bases at V and 6 bases at J, with 19 bases between the two ends. Germline V gene data show CDR1 as LGHNA and CDR2 as YNFKEQ. The CDR3 covers 16 residues. The CDR3: CASSLPGTPRGNEQFF. The CDR3 coding sequence is TGTGCCAGCAGCCTCCCCGGGACACCCAGGGGCAATGAGCAGTTCTTC.

V is TRBV7-8 and J is TRBJ2-1; D is unclear. The CDR3 runs 13 residues. The germline CDR1 and CDR2 sequences are SGHVS and FQNEAQ. V dropped 4 bases and J dropped 10 bases, with 14 bases sitting between them. CDR3 bases: TGTGCCAGCAGCTCGCAGACTGAACGGGAGCAGTTCTTC. Protein: CASSSQTEREQFF. Full variable domain (outside the CDR3, taken from reference TRBV7-8 and TRBJ2-1): GAGVSQSPRYKVAKRGQDVALRCDPISGHVSLFWYQQALGQGPEFLTYFQNEAQLDKSGLPSDRFFAERPEGSVSTLKIQRTQQEDSAVYLCASSSQTEREQFFGPGTRLTVL.

The chain couples TRBV12-5 to TRBJ2-3; 7 bases map to TRBD1. V shed 1 base, J shed 1 base, and the junction held 2 bases outside the gene matches. This CDR3 has 15 residues. CDR1 and CDR2 (germline): LGHNT, FRNRAP. The CDR3 DNA reads as TGTGCTAGTGGTTTGGACGGACAGGGCACAGATACGCAGTATTTT. Protein product: CASGLDGQGTDTQYF. Full variable domain (outside the CDR3, taken from reference TRBV12-5 and TRBJ2-3): DARVTQTPRHKVTEMGQEVTMRCQPILGHNTVFWYRQTMMQGLELLAYFRNRAPLDDSGMPKDRFSAEMPDATLATLKIQPSEPRDSAVYFCASGLDGQGTDTQYFGPGTRLTVL.

This clone has only one observation. Other DNA sequences in this specimen translate into the identical CDR3. The V and J genes are TRBV18 and TRBJ1-1, with 7 bases fitting TRBD1. Germline V gene lookup returns CDR1 KGHSH and CDR2 LQKENI. The CDR3 sequence is 13 residues long. V lost 6 bases, J lost 2 bases, and 3 bases stayed unmatched. The CDR3 loop reads CASSQGENTEAFF. The CDR3 DNA sequence: TGTGCCAGCTCCCAGGGGGAAAACACTGAAGCTTTCTTT.

The chain carries TRBV5-1 and TRBJ2-7; TRBD2 might be the D (6 bases). Trimming stripped 3 bases from V and 3 bases from J, with 10 bases between. The length of the CDR3 is 13 residues. Germline CDR1 and CDR2: SGHRS and YFSETQ. CDR3 in amino acids: CASSSGGLYEQYF. The CDR3 coding sequence is TGCGCCAGCAGCTCCGGGGGACTCTACGAGCAGTACTTC.